The rows below give T cell receptor beta chains drawn from one sample of a study of OX40 agonist ivuxolimab in advanced cancers. Clones were read by immunoSEQ multiplex PCR, and TCRdb kept only the in-frame ones, dropping some. The sample yields some 37,000 clones, more than 75% seen once. This sample comprised CD4+ or CD8+ T cells sorted from blood, obtained in a trial of the OX40 agonist ivuxolimab. Receptors were obtained from an adult with an advanced solid tumor such as melanoma, head and neck, liver or kidney cancer. The CDR3 runs from the conserved cysteine through the conserved F or W. Each record gives: clone size, J gene, V gene, D gene, CDR3 length, CDR3 DNA, CDR3 protein. D genes are given only for firm matches. Size values are once, few and many counts, or a class for expanded clones, and some rows have none.

>-|TRBJ2-7|TRBV11-2|TRBD2|14
TGTGCCAGCAGATCTCCCGGGAGGGGCTACGAGCAGTACTTC
CASRSPGRGYEQYF
>-|TRBJ2-7|TRBV28|-|14
TGTGCCAGCAGTTTAGGGTCCGGTACCTACGAGCAGTACTTC
CASSLGSGTYEQYF
>-|TRBJ2-7|TRBV4-2|TRBD2|16
TGTGCCAGCAGCCAAGATCTCCTAGCGGGAGCGCAAGAGCAGTACTTC
CASSQDLLAGAQEQYF
>-|TRBJ2-7|TRBV6-1|-|13
TGTGCCAGCAGTGATCAGAAGACCTACGAGCAGTACTTC
CASSDQKTYEQYF
>-|TRBJ2-7|TRBV15|-|13
TGTGCCACCAGCAGCCGGACCCACTACGAGCAGTACTTC
CATSSRTHYEQYF
>-|TRBJ2-3|TRBV5-4|-|15
TGTGCCAGCAGCCCGAGGGAGCTCCGGACAGATACGCAGTATTTT
CASSPRELRTDTQYF
>once|TRBJ2-5|TRBV6-5|-|12
TGTGCCAGCAGCGGGACATGGGAGACCCAGTACTTC
CASSGTWETQYF
>once|TRBJ1-5|TRBV6-5|-|15
TGTGCCACCCTCTTGTCGGTCAATAGCAATCAGCCCCAGCATTTT
CATLLSVNSNQPQHF
>-|TRBJ2-7|TRBV6-5|-|14
TGTGCCAGCAGCCAACCGGGAACCGGATACGAGCAGTACTTC
CASSQPGTGYEQYF
>-|TRBJ1-1|TRBV5-1|-|13
TGCGCCAGCAGCTTGGGGTCGTACACTGAAGCTTTCTTT
CASSLGSYTEAFF